Here is one TCR beta chain with its context. Its antigen is unknown. J lost 4 bases, V lost 5 bases, and 10 bases had no gene match. This CDR3 contains 17 residues. Germline lookup yields CDR1 MDHEN and CDR2 SYDVKM. The data are from a study of cytomegalovirus exposure and HLA in healthy donors. Study observations and caveats: In an earlier analysis, about 87% or about 30%: the productive usage of most TCR beta V segments. It was reported in a later analysis that an Asian-associated ancestry cluster showed fewer N-insertions than the roughly 670-donor mean.

The PCR used 60 Vbeta and 13 Jbeta primers. Data came from immunoSEQ multiplex PCR; TCRdb stores just in-frame clones and leaves some out. The repertoire holds some 130,000 clones, with about three quarters as singletons. Input material: PBMCs. This rearrangement joins TRBV28 to TRBJ2-3, with 12 positions matching TRBD2. This TCR was sampled from a human donor in good health. The CDR3 here is CASSILAGGFVPDTQYF. CDR3 in DNA: TGTGCCAGCAGTATCCTAGCGGGGGGGTTCGTCCCAGATACGCAGTATTTT.